This record looks at one T cell receptor beta chain sequence and its context. This sample is drawn from a study of blood T cell repertoires in COVID-19. About the research overall: Samples representing acute and convalescent COVID-19 were sourced from the United States, Italy and Spain. The analysed material was cDNA or gDNA that came from T cells, B-cell-depleted T cells, or PBMCs.

Seattle patients were enrolled during active infection and followed longitudinally. V was clipped by 6 bases and J by 0 bases, with 15 bases between them. CDR1 is LGHNA, CDR2 YNFKEQ, per germline. CDR3 size: 15 residues. Method: immunoSEQ multiplex PCR; TCRdb's copy keeps in-frame clones and lacks some. Of 30,000 to 35,000 clones in the sample, approximately 88% were seen once. This clonotype originated in a man in his sixties with COVID-19, enrolled during active disease. The chain couples TRBV4-2 to TRBJ2-7, with TRBD2 as a possible D gene (5 bases). Sequencing was done on a sample of peripheral blood. Here the CDR3 DNA reads TGTGCCAGCAGACTAGACCTAGGAGGCTCCTACGAGCAGTACTTC. This sequence encodes CASRLDLGGSYEQYF.